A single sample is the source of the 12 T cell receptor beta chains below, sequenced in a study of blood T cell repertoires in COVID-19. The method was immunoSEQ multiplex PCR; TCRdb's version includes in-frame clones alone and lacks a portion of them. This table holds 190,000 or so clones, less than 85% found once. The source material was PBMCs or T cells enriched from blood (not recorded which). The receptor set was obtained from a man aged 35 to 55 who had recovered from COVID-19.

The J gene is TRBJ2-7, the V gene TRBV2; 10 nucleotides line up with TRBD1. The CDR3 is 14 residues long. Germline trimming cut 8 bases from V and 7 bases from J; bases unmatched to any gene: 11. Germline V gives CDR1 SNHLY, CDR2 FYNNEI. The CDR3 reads CASRSPGQGREQYF. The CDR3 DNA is TGTGCCAGCCGATCCCCGGGACAGGGGAGGGAGCAGTACTTC.

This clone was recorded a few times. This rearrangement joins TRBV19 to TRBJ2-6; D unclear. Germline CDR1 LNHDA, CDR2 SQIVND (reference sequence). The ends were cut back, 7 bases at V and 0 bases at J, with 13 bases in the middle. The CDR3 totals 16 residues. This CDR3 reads CASTGRSDSGANVLTF. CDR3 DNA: TGTGCCAGTACCGGCAGGTCCGACTCTGGGGCCAACGTCCTGACTTTC.

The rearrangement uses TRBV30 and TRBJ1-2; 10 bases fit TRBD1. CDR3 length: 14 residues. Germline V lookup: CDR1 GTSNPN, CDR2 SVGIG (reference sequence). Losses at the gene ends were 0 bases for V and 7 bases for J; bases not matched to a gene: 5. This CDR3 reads CAWSVDRGMRGYTF. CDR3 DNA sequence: TGTGCCTGGAGTGTGGACAGGGGGATGCGTGGCTACACCTTC.

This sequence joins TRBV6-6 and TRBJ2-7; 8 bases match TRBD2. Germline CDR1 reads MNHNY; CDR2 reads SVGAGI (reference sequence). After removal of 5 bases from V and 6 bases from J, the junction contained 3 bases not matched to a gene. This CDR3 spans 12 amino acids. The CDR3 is CASSPGGGEQYF. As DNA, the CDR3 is TGTGCCAGCAGTCCCGGGGGGGGCGAGCAGTACTTC.

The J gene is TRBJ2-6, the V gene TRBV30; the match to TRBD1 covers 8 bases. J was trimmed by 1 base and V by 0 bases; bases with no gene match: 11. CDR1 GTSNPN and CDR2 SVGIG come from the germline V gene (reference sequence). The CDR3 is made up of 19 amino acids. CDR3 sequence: CAWSVLDREQNSGANVLTF. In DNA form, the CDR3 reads TGTGCCTGGAGTGTTTTGGACAGGGAACAAAATTCTGGGGCCAACGTCCTGACTTTC.

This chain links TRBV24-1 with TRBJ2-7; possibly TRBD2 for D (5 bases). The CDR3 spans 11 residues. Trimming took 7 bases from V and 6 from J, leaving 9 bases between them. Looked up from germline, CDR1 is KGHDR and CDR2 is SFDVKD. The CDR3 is CATRFAGEQYF. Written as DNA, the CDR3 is TGTGCCACCAGGTTTGCGGGCGAGCAGTACTTC.

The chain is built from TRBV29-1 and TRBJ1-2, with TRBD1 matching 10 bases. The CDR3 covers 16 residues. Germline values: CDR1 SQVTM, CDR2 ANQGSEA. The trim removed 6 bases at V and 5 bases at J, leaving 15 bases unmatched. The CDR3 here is CSVVPGQGPILYGYTF. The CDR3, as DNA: TGCAGCGTGGTACCGGGACAGGGGCCAATACTTTATGGCTACACCTTC.

The chain's CDR3 is CASSQTGLHEQYF. The CDR3 DNA reads TGTGCCAGCAGCCAGACAGGGCTCCACGAGCAGTACTTC. J is TRBJ2-7 and V is TRBV12-3 or TRBV12-4; 7 nucleotides agree with TRBD1. This CDR3 has 13 amino acids. V dropped 6 bases and J dropped 5; count of bases not matched to a gene: 7.

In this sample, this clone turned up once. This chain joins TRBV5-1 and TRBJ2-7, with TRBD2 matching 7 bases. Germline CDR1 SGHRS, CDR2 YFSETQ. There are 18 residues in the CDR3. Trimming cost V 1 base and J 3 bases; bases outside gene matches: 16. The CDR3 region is CASSLYFRGAGVIYEQYF. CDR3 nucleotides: TGCGCCAGCAGCTTGTATTTTCGTGGCGCGGGAGTTATCTACGAGCAGTACTTC.

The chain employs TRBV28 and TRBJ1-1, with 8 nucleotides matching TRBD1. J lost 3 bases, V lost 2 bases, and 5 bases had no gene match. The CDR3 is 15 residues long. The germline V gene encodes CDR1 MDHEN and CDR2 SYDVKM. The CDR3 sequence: CASSLPGGPDTEAFF. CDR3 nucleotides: TGTGCCAGCAGTTTACCAGGGGGCCCGGACACTGAAGCTTTCTTT.

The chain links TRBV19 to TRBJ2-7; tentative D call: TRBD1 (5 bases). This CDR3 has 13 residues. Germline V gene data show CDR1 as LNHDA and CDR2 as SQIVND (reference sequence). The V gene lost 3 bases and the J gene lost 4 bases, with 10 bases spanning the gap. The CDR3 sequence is CASSIQGLYEQYF. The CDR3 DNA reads TGTGCCAGTAGTATCCAGGGATTGTACGAGCAGTACTTC.

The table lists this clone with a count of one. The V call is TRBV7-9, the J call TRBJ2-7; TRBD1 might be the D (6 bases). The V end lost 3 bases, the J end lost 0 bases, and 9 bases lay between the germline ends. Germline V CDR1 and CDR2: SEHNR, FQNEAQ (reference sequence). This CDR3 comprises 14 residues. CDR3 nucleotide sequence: TGTGCCAGCAGCTTTGACAGGTACTCCTACGAGCAGTACTTC. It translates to CASSFDRYSYEQYF.